The 23 T cell receptor beta chains below all came from one sample that was sequenced in a study of T cell repertoires in cytomegalovirus infection (dated by TCRdb to about 2019). Sequencing was carried out with an Illumina HiSeq 1500. TCRdb's own reprocessing of the public reads used fastp at Q25 and MiXCR and kept productive beta chains. Rows matching on CDR3 protein sequence are summarized as one entry with the most common DNA and genes. This sample holds some 400,000 distinct CDR3 sequences; approximately 31% were observed only once. Approximately 15% of the sample is held by the ten biggest clonotypes. The sample comprised PBMCs. The receptors were sampled from a human donor in good health (CMV status not recorded). Some clones in this sample may be carry-over from other donors' samples.

This clonotype has at least ten counts. This chain joins TRBV7-2 and TRBJ1-6; weak D call: TRBD1 (6 bases). Trimming shortened V by 1 base and J by 9 bases, and 13 bases separated the two germline ends. The germline V gene encodes CDR1 SGHTA and CDR2 FQGNSA. There are 15 residues in the CDR3. In DNA form, the CDR3 reads TGTGCCAGCAGCTTAGAAGGGGGTTGGGGTTCACCCCTCCACTTT. This encodes CASSLEGGWGSPLHF.

This clonotype has only a few counts. The chain joins TRBV12-3 or TRBV12-4 to TRBJ1-1; D not certain. V gave up 3 bases and J gave up 5 bases, with 10 bases separating them. The CDR3 is made up of 13 amino acids. Here the CDR3 DNA reads TGTGCCAGCAGTTTGGACGGGGAAACTGAAGCTTTCTTT. Its translation: CASSLDGETEAFF.

The chain couples TRBV19 to TRBJ2-2; D remains ambiguous. Germline assignment: CDR1 LNHDA and CDR2 SQIVND (reference sequence). Trimming shortened V by 5 bases and J by 4 bases, and 11 bases separated the two germline ends. The CDR3 runs to 14 residues. DNA for the CDR3: TGTGCCAGTAGTGTCTCCTGGAGCACCGGGGAGCTGTTTTTT. Translating it yields CASSVSWSTGELFF. Based on the CDR3 plus reference TRBV19 and TRBJ2-2, the full variable domain is DGGITQSPKYLFRKEGQNVTLSCEQNLNHDAMYWYRQDPGQGLRLIYYSQIVNDFQKGDIAEGYSVSREKKESFPLTVTSAQKNPTAFYLCASSVSWSTGELFFGEGSRLTVL.

The chain recombines TRBV7-3 with TRBJ2-2; unclear D gene. CDR3 length: 15 amino acids. V lost 5 bases and J 0 bases, leaving 10 bases between the germline ends. Germline V gives CDR1 SGHTA, CDR2 FQGTGA. As DNA, the CDR3 is TGTGCCAGCAGCCCGGATGCCCCGAACACCGGGGAGCTGTTTTTT. This gives the protein CASSPDAPNTGELFF.

The chain has TRBV20-1 and TRBJ2-3; D gene uncertain. The CDR3 totals 13 residues. V was trimmed by 0 bases and J by 2 bases, leaving 6 bases between them. Germline V gene lookup returns CDR1 DFQATT and CDR2 SNEGSKA (reference sequence). The chain's CDR3 is CSAREVNTDTQYF. Written as DNA, the CDR3 is TGCAGTGCTAGAGAAGTGAACACAGATACGCAGTATTTT.

The table lists this clonotype with a few counts. This chain links TRBV9 with TRBJ2-6, with no clear D. The V gene lost 2 bases and the J gene lost 2 bases, with 2 bases spanning the gap. This CDR3 has 13 amino acids. Per germline, CDR1 SGDLS and CDR2 YYNGEE. CDR3 DNA sequence: TGTGCCAGCAGCGTGGCTGGGGCCAACGTCCTGACTTTC. It translates to CASSVAGANVLTF.

This clonotype was counted once. J is TRBJ1-6 and V is TRBV4-3; perhaps TRBD1 as D (6 bases). V gave up 2 bases and J gave up 8 bases, with 16 bases separating them. The CDR3 is 16 amino acids. Germline V lookup: CDR1 LGHNA, CDR2 YSLEER. The CDR3 DNA sequence: TGCGCCAGCAGCCAACATCCGGGGGCGGGGGATTCACCCCTCCACTTT. This codes for CASSQHPGAGDSPLHF.

This clonotype was detected once. The V and J genes are TRBV28 and TRBJ2-4, with D perhaps TRBD2 (6 bases). V was trimmed by 3 bases and J by 3 bases, leaving 15 bases between them. Germline V lookup: CDR1 MDHEN, CDR2 SYDVKM. The CDR3 contains 16 residues. As DNA, the CDR3 is TGTGCCAGCAGTTTCCTCCGGAGGGGAGGCAAAAACATTCAGTACTTC. Protein sequence: CASSFLRRGGKNIQYF.

This clonotype was detected only a few times. The V gene is TRBV10-1, the J gene TRBJ1-6; D unresolved. This CDR3 comprises 18 residues. Germline CDR1 and CDR2: WNHNN and SYGVQD (reference sequence). V shed 0 bases and J shed 0 bases, with 12 bases lying between them. CDR3 residues: CASSESSQLSSYNSPLHF. CDR3 DNA sequence: TGCGCCAGCAGTGAGTCGTCTCAGTTGAGCTCCTATAATTCACCCCTCCACTTT.

The V call is TRBV28, the J call TRBJ2-7; maybe TRBD2 (5 bases). The CDR3 extends over 16 amino acids. In germline, CDR1 is MDHEN, CDR2 SYDVKM. Trimming stripped 2 bases from V and 3 bases from J, with 17 bases between. The CDR3 region is CASSLGPLRVSYEQYF. In nucleotides, the CDR3 is TGTGCCAGCAGTTTAGGCCCTCTGAGGGTTAGCTACGAGCAGTACTTC.

The chain couples TRBV7-8 to TRBJ2-2; weak D call: TRBD2 (5 bases). V lost 5 bases and J 5 bases, leaving 15 bases between the germline ends. CDR3 length: 15 amino acids. Germline V gene lookup returns CDR1 SGHVS and CDR2 FQNEAQ. The CDR3 spells CASSAAGEKTGELFF. Written as DNA, the CDR3 is TGTGCCAGCAGCGCCGCCGGGGAGAAGACCGGGGAGCTGTTTTTT.

V gene TRBV4-1 combines with J gene TRBJ1-4; D is perhaps TRBD1 (6 bases). Looked up from germline, CDR1 is MGHRA and CDR2 is YSYEKL. V lost 0 bases, J lost 8 bases, and 13 bases lay in between. The CDR3 contains 15 residues. The CDR3 coding sequence is TGCGCCAGCAGCCAAGATGGGAGGGGGTACGAAAAACTGTTTTTT. This sequence encodes CASSQDGRGYEKLFF.

The V call is TRBV7-6, the J call TRBJ2-7, with 16 bases fitting TRBD2. CDR3 length: 16 amino acids. With 3 bases clipped from V and 4 bases from J, the junction kept 3 bases outside the gene matches. Germline V gene data show CDR1 as SGHVS and CDR2 as FNYEAQ. DNA of the CDR3: TGTGCCAGCAGCTTCGGGACTAGCGGGGGGGGTTACGAGCAGTACTTC. This translates into CASSFGTSGGGYEQYF.

This clonotype was seen repeatedly, ten times or more. The rearrangement links TRBV7-2 to TRBJ1-3; 7 positions agree with TRBD1. The CDR3 spans 14 residues. Germline V lookup: CDR1 SGHTA, CDR2 FQGNSA. V shed 5 bases, J shed 2 bases, and the junction held 3 bases outside the gene matches. CDR3 sequence: CASSPGTAGNTIYF. CDR3 coding DNA: TGTGCCAGCAGCCCAGGGACAGCTGGAAACACCATATATTTT.

The rearrangement links TRBV4-1 to TRBJ1-2, with a possible D match to TRBD1 (6 bases). CDR3 length equals 14 residues. Germline loops: CDR1 MGHRA, CDR2 YSYEKL. V lost 4 bases and J lost 8, with 17 bases in between. The CDR3 DNA reads as TGCGCCAGCAGCCTCAGGGACACAGGGCAGGGCTACACCTTC. It translates to CASSLRDTGQGYTF.

The sample holds a few counts of this clonotype. V and J are TRBV6-2 or TRBV6-3 and TRBJ2-3, with D unclear. Germline CDR1 MNHEY, CDR2 SVGEGT. Trimming stripped 2 bases from V and 3 bases from J, with 9 bases between. The CDR3 has 14 amino acids. CDR3 coding DNA: TGTGCCAGCAGTTACGACGGAAGAACAGATACGCAGTATTTT. Translated, it gives CASSYDGRTDTQYF.

This clonotype was seen a single time. This clone may be a read error of a much larger clone one base away. The chain recombines TRBV7-2 with TRBJ2-4; 12 nucleotides align to TRBD2. Germline CDR1 is SGHTA and CDR2 is FQGNSA. Trimming at V came to 1 base and at J to 14 bases, leaving 6 bases not matched to a gene. CDR3 length equals 14 residues. DNA for the CDR3: TGTGCCAGCAGCTTAGAGCGGACTAGCGGGGAGGAGTACTTC. Its protein product is CASSLERTSGEEYF.

This clonotype has more than one count but fewer than ten. This chain uses TRBV6-5 with TRBJ1-6, with D hard to call. Per germline, CDR1 MNHEY and CDR2 SVGAGI. The CDR3 length is 15 residues. V was cut by 0 bases and J by 9 bases, with 12 bases left in between. DNA of the CDR3: TGTGCCAGCAGTTACTCCCGGACCCCCGGTTCACCCCTCCACTTT. Its protein product is CASSYSRTPGSPLHF.

This sequence joins TRBV7-9 and TRBJ2-6; no reliable D call. V was cut by 3 bases and J by 0 bases, with 12 bases left in between. The length of the CDR3 is 17 residues. Germline CDR1 reads SEHNR; CDR2 reads FQNEAQ (reference sequence). The CDR3 DNA sequence: TGTGCCAGCAGCTTGGCAGGCACTAACTCTGGGGCCAACGTCCTGACTTTC. Translating gives CASSLAGTNSGANVLTF.

The chain couples TRBV19 to TRBJ1-5, with a tentative D call TRBD1 (6 bases). Germline-derived CDR1 and CDR2 are LNHDA and SQIVND (reference sequence). This CDR3 contains 14 residues. Trimming removed 6 bases from V and 4 bases from J, with 13 bases in between. CDR3 protein: CASRTGTLNQPQHF. The CDR3 DNA reads as TGTGCCAGTAGAACCGGGACATTAAATCAGCCCCAGCATTTT.

The sample holds a few counts of this clonotype. The rearrangement joins TRBV20-1 to TRBJ1-5; 9 bases agree with TRBD1. Germline CDR1 and CDR2: DFQATT and SNEGSKA (reference sequence). Trimming at V came to 5 bases and at J to 3 bases, leaving 5 bases not matched to a gene. The CDR3 extends over 14 amino acids. The CDR3 nucleotides are TGCAGTGCTGACAGGGGGGGGGACAATCAGCCCCAGCATTTT. As protein: CSADRGGDNQPQHF.

There are a few counts of this clonotype. The chain has TRBV2 and TRBJ2-3; 7 bases agree with TRBD2. Trimming cost V 2 bases and J 0 bases; bases outside gene matches: 5. Germline V gene lookup returns CDR1 SNHLY and CDR2 FYNNEI. The CDR3 has 16 amino acids. The CDR3 spells CASSESAGVSTDTQYF. CDR3 DNA: TGTGCCAGCAGTGAATCGGCGGGGGTAAGCACAGATACGCAGTATTTT.

The chain recombines TRBV6-2 or TRBV6-3 with TRBJ2-7; D is perhaps TRBD1 (5 bases). V gave up 6 bases and J gave up 0 bases, with 9 bases separating them. The germline V gene has CDR1 MNHEY and CDR2 SVGEGT. This CDR3 has 13 amino acids. As DNA, the CDR3 is TGTGCCAGCAGAGAGACAGCCTCCTACGAGCAGTACTTC. This gives the protein CASRETASYEQYF.